This TCR beta chain originates from a study of cytomegalovirus exposure and HLA in healthy donors. Overall study: Later, an analysis reported that the roughly 120 validation repertoires had used the same platform as the approximately 630 first-cohort repertoires.

Assay: immunoSEQ multiplex PCR; the TCRdb copy retains only in-frame clones and omits some. The table records fewer than 120,000 clones, roughly nine tenths of them present only once. The CDR3 spans 12 residues. Looked up from germline, CDR1 is SEHNR and CDR2 is FQNEAQ (reference sequence). V was trimmed by 11 bases and J by 3 bases, leaving 14 bases between them. Study results and limitations: Using the classifier, cytomegalovirus status was reportedly diagnosed with high specificity and sensitivity. The investigators catalogued 150 or so TCR beta chains as cytomegalovirus-associated.

In the case of this clone: Antigen specificity is unknown.

The chain couples TRBV7-9 to TRBJ2-7; D gene ambiguous. Sample: PBMCs. This clonotype was obtained from a woman aged 18-30 years in good health and CMV-seronegative. Written as DNA, the CDR3 is TGTGCCTCGAGTTTGGTCATCTACGAGCAGTACTTC. This sequence encodes CASSLVIYEQYF.